This TCR beta chain was recorded in a study of CD8 T cells in Susac syndrome. TCR beta sequences were obtained from blood CD8+ and CD4+ T cells. Negative magnetic isolation gave CD8+ and CD4+ cells; FACS enriched CD8+ TEMRA. Random hexamers primed reverse transcription of 0.5 to 1 ug RNA. TCRdb ran MiXCR on the immunoSEQ multiplex PCR reads and lists one entry per CDR3 protein. The sample includes about 120,000 distinct CDR3 sequences, roughly 93% seen only once; the top ten take just under 0.095%. The receptor comes from a human donor with multiple sclerosis. Sequenced input: CD4+ T cells from PBMCs.

The CDR3 reads CATSRGDSTYEQYF. The DNA of the CDR3 is TGTGCCACCAGCAGAGGGGACAGTACCTACGAGCAGTACTTC. The chain joins TRBV15 to TRBJ2-7, with 7 bases fitting TRBD1. V shed 1 base and J 2 bases; nucleotides not matched to a gene: 2. The germline V gene has CDR1 LNHNV and CDR2 YYDKDF (reference sequence). The CDR3 covers 14 residues.